The 22 T cell receptor beta chains reported below all come from one sample, sequenced in a study of cytomegalovirus exposure and HLA in healthy donors. PCR primers comprised 60 Vbeta and 13 Jbeta primers. Sequencing used immunoSEQ multiplex PCR; TCRdb keeps in-frame clones, though not all of them. The table shows roughly 160,000 clones, with 77% occurring only once. Sequenced: PBMCs. Receptors were obtained from a woman in her thirties in good health and CMV-seronegative.

About this clone: At the DNA level, this CDR3 is encoded by other sequences in the same sample as well. The chain joins TRBV19 to TRBJ2-7, with TRBD1 identical over 7 bases. The CDR3 contains 13 residues. V was clipped by 6 bases and J by 4 bases; unmatched bases: 6. Germline assignment: CDR1 LNHDA and CDR2 SQIVND (reference sequence). The CDR3 here is CASRRQGAYEQYF. CDR3 in DNA: TGTGCCAGTAGAAGACAGGGCGCGTACGAGCAGTACTTC.

CDR3 protein: CASSVGQGAGKLFF. The DNA for the CDR3 is TGCGCCAGCAGCGTAGGACAGGGGGCGGGAAAACTGTTTTTT. The V and J genes are TRBV5-1 and TRBJ1-4, with 11 nucleotides matching TRBD1. The junction had 6 bases not matched to a gene; V was cut back by 4 bases and J by 10 bases. This CDR3 is 14 amino acids long. Germline CDR1 and CDR2: SGHRS and YFSETQ. Variable domain in full (rest from reference TRBV5-1 and TRBJ1-4): KAGVTQTPRYLIKTRGQQVTLSCSPISGHRSVSWYQQTPGQGLQFLFEYFSETQRNKGNFPGRFSGRQFSNSRSEMNVSTLELGDSALYLCASSVGQGAGKLFFGSGTQLSVL.

This chain links TRBV2 with TRBJ2-7, with 9 bases that match TRBD2. The CDR3 sequence is 14 residues long. Germline V gives CDR1 SNHLY, CDR2 FYNNEI. The V segment lost 3 bases and the J segment 6 bases; nucleotides outside the gene matches: 6. The CDR3 DNA is TGTGCCAGCAGTGAGGTAGCGGGAGTGGTCGAGCAGTACTTC. Protein: CASSEVAGVVEQYF. The whole variable domain, remainder taken from reference TRBV2 and TRBJ2-7, is EPEVTQTPSHQVTQMGQEVILRCVPISNHLYFYWYRQILGQKVEFLVSFYNNEISEKSEIFDDQFSVERPDGSNFTLKIRSTKLEDSAMYFCASSEVAGVVEQYFGPGTRLTVT.

The gene calls are TRBV6-5 and TRBJ2-1; 12 bases map to TRBD2. With V trimmed by 0 bases and J by 15 bases, 6 bases remained unmatched. Germline V gives CDR1 MNHEY, CDR2 SVGAGI. This CDR3 has 14 residues. CDR3 DNA sequence: TGTGCCAGCAGTTACTCGACTAGCGGGAGTAAACTGTTCTTC. Protein: CASSYSTSGSKLFF.

V gene TRBV2 combines with J gene TRBJ2-5; no clear D. CDR1 SNHLY and CDR2 FYNNEI come from the germline V gene. Trimming took off 1 base at V and 5 bases at J, with 14 bases between the two ends. The length of the CDR3 is 15 residues. CDR3 protein: CASSEGAGTPETQYF. For the CDR3, the DNA is TGTGCCAGCAGTGAAGGAGCAGGCACGCCGGAGACCCAGTACTTC.

The CDR3 loop reads CASSEGGEQFF. The CDR3 DNA reads as TGTGCCAGCAGTGAGGGGGGTGAGCAGTTCTTC. The V call is TRBV25-1, the J call TRBJ2-1; D is possibly TRBD2 (6 bases). The V gene's germline CDR1 is MGHDK and CDR2 SYGVNS. This CDR3 comprises 11 residues. V was cut by 3 bases and J by 9 bases, with 6 bases left in between.

The chain couples TRBV6-5 to TRBJ1-4; the D gene is possibly TRBD1 (5 bases). This CDR3 region has 15 residues. Germline assignment: CDR1 MNHEY and CDR2 SVGAGI. V shed 0 bases and J shed 2 bases, with 7 bases lying between them. The CDR3 here is CASSYSRGTNEKLFF. The CDR3 DNA reads as TGTGCCAGCAGTTACTCTCGGGGGACTAATGAAAAACTGTTTTTT.

The sample holds a few counts of this clone. The rearrangement joins TRBV6-6 to TRBJ1-3, with D possibly TRBD1 on 6 matching bases. Looked up from germline, CDR1 is MNHNY and CDR2 is SVGAGI (reference sequence). The CDR3 totals 16 residues. V lost 0 bases, J lost 0 bases, and 9 bases lay in between. The CDR3 DNA reads TGTGCCAGCAGTTACTCGACAGGCAGCTCTGGAAACACCATATATTTT. Protein: CASSYSTGSSGNTIYF.

The rearrangement joins TRBV4-2 to TRBJ2-1; 10 bases match TRBD2. The V and J ends lost 0 bases and 4 bases, in that order; junction bases with no gene match: 6. Germline assignment: CDR1 LGHNA and CDR2 YNFKEQ. CDR3 length equals 17 residues. In nucleotides, the CDR3 is TGTGCCAGCAGCCAAGAGGCGACTAGCGGGCGGTACAATGAGCAGTTCTTC. Its protein is CASSQEATSGRYNEQFF.

The CDR3 sequence: CASSLLGTNEKLFF. The CDR3 region has the DNA TGTGCCAGCAGTTTATTAGGGACAAATGAAAAACTGTTTTTT. This sequence joins TRBV27 and TRBJ1-4; tentative D call: TRBD1 (6 bases). V was shortened by 1 base and J by 5 bases, with 8 bases between the two germline ends. The CDR3 totals 14 residues. Germline V gene data show CDR1 as MNHEY and CDR2 as SMNVEV (reference sequence).

The chain uses TRBV28 and TRBJ1-6; D uncertain. This CDR3 region has 16 residues. V lost 8 bases, J lost 7 bases, and 21 bases lay in between. CDR1 is MDHEN, CDR2 SYDVKM, per germline. DNA for the CDR3: TGTGCCAGCCAACACCCAGGTTCCGCTTACAATTCACCCCTCCACTTT. As protein: CASQHPGSAYNSPLHF.

This clone came up a few times. This chain uses TRBV30 with TRBJ2-1; 10 positions match TRBD2. CDR1 is GTSNPN and CDR2 is SVGIG in the germline V gene (reference sequence). The V gene end was trimmed by 2 bases and the J gene end by 4 bases; junction bases not matched to a gene: 14. The CDR3 consists of 18 residues. The CDR3 DNA sequence: TGTGCCTGGAGTAGAGGGGTATATAGCGGGAGGCGTTACAATGAGCAGTTCTTC. Its protein is CAWSRGVYSGRRYNEQFF.

The chain has TRBV9 and TRBJ1-5; 10 positions agree with TRBD1. V lost 4 bases, J lost 2 bases, and 9 bases stayed unmatched. Germline V gene data show CDR1 as SGDLS and CDR2 as YYNGEE. This CDR3 spans 17 amino acids. CDR3 amino acids: CASSLWTGGDGNQPQHF. The DNA for the CDR3 is TGTGCCAGCAGCCTGTGGACAGGGGGGGATGGCAATCAGCCCCAGCATTTT.

The chain carries TRBV15 and TRBJ2-5; 12 nucleotides line up with TRBD2. V lost 1 base, J lost 5 bases, and 2 bases stayed unmatched. CDR1 is LNHNV and CDR2 is YYDKDF in the germline V gene (reference sequence). The CDR3 loop spans 15 amino acids. CDR3 nucleotide sequence: TGTGCCACCAGCAGAGGACTAGCGGGAGTCGAGACCCAGTACTTC. Translation: CATSRGLAGVETQYF. Looking up the rest from reference TRBV15 and TRBJ2-5 gives the full variable domain: DAMVIQNPRYQVTQFGKPVTLSCSQTLNHNVMYWYQQKSSQAPKLLFHYYDKDFNNEADTPDNFQSRRPNTSFCFLDIRSPGLGDTAMYLCATSRGLAGVETQYFGPGTRLLVL.

The chain uses TRBV4-1 and TRBJ1-5; D uncertain. V was cut by 1 base and J by 0 bases, with 7 bases left in between. The CDR3 has 15 amino acids. Germline CDR1 MGHRA, CDR2 YSYEKL. CDR3 bases: TGCGCCAGCAGCCAAGCAGAATTTAGCAATCAGCCCCAGCATTTT. This gives the protein CASSQAEFSNQPQHF.

This clone was recorded only once. J is TRBJ1-1 and V is TRBV6-6, with D uncertain. The V and J ends lost 0 bases and 11 bases respectively, with 10 bases between them. Germline V CDR1 and CDR2: MNHNY, SVGAGI (reference sequence). CDR3 length: 12 residues. CDR3 sequence (DNA): TGTGCCAGCAGTTACTCGAGCGGGAGGGCTTTCTTT. Translation: CASSYSSGRAFF.

The chain carries TRBV7-3 and TRBJ2-1; D is undetermined. Per the germline V gene, CDR1 is SGHTA and CDR2 is FQGTGA. CDR3 size: 13 residues. Trimming stripped 1 base from V and 8 bases from J, with 9 bases between. The CDR3 bases are TGTGCCAGCAGCTTAAGTAGACAAGATGAGCAGTTCTTC. Its protein product is CASSLSRQDEQFF.

This rearrangement joins TRBV4-3 to TRBJ2-5; 8 nucleotides line up with TRBD2. The end of the DNA aligns better with TRBJ2-7, so the J call may be wrong. Germline lookup yields CDR1 LGHNA and CDR2 YSLEER. The CDR3 runs 17 residues. The chain's CDR3 is CASSPTLGGRPIYEQYF. In DNA form, the CDR3 reads TGCGCCAGCAGCCCAACGCTCGGCGGGAGGCCCATCTACGAGCAGTACTTC.

The chain uses TRBV6-5 and TRBJ2-7, with 10 bases that match TRBD1. Trimming took 8 bases from V and 2 from J; bases not matched to a gene: 9. The length of the CDR3 is 15 residues. Germline CDR1 MNHEY, CDR2 SVGAGI. The CDR3: CASGLRDRGPYEQYF. Here the CDR3 DNA reads TGTGCCAGCGGGTTGCGGGACAGGGGACCCTACGAGCAGTACTTC.

The CDR3 protein is CASSSRQGGTYEQYF. The CDR3 DNA reads as TGTGCCAGCAGCTCCCGACAGGGTGGAACCTACGAGCAGTACTTC. This chain connects TRBV7-2 to TRBJ2-7; 7 bases line up with TRBD1. Unmatched junction bases numbered 8, after V lost 4 bases and J lost 2 bases. Germline lookup yields CDR1 SGHTA and CDR2 FQGNSA. The CDR3 totals 15 residues. Full variable domain (rest looked up from reference TRBV7-2 and TRBJ2-7): GAGVSQSPSNKVTEKGKDVELRCDPISGHTALYWYRQSLGQGLEFLIYFQGNSAPDKSGLPSDRFSAERTGGSVSTLTIQRTQQEDSAVYLCASSSRQGGTYEQYFGPGTRLTVT.

This clone was picked up a small number of times. The rearrangement joins TRBV14 to TRBJ1-2; D is unresolved. The CDR3 length is 14 residues. Germline CDR1 reads SGHDN; CDR2 reads FVKESK. V was cut by 2 bases and J by 6 bases, with 13 bases left in between. The CDR3 DNA reads TGTGCCAGCAGCCAATCAAGAACCGGGGATGGCTACACCTTC. Translating gives CASSQSRTGDGYTF. The whole variable domain, filled in from reference TRBV14 and TRBJ1-2, reads EAGVTQFPSHSVIEKGQTVTLRCDPISGHDNLYWYRRVMGKEIKFLLHFVKESKQDESGMPNNRFLAERTGGTYSTLKVQPAELEDSGVYFCASSQSRTGDGYTFGSGTRLTVV.

The chain recombines TRBV7-2 with TRBJ2-1; possible D gene TRBD1, 6 bases. The CDR3 contains 14 residues. V was pared by 1 base and J by 10 bases, with 14 bases between. Germline loops: CDR1 SGHTA, CDR2 FQGNSA. For the CDR3, the DNA is TGTGCCAGCAGCTTAGTTTGGACAGAGCAGGAGCAGTTCTTC. The encoded protein is CASSLVWTEQEQFF. The whole variable domain, filled in from reference TRBV7-2 and TRBJ2-1, reads GAGVSQSPSNKVTEKGKDVELRCDPISGHTALYWYRQSLGQGLEFLIYFQGNSAPDKSGLPSDRFSAERTGGSVSTLTIQRTQQEDSAVYLCASSLVWTEQEQFFGPGTRLTVL.